This T cell receptor beta chain was retrieved from a study of T cell repertoires in cytomegalovirus infection. TCRdb used MiXCR to reprocess the reads, holding one entry per CDR3 protein. The repertoire holds approximately 500,000 distinct CDR3 sequences, with about 17% as singletons. V was shortened by 6 bases and J by 0 bases, with 11 bases between the two germline ends. From germline, CDR1 is DFQATT and CDR2 SNEGSKA (reference sequence). This CDR3 has 13 amino acids. This chain uses TRBV20-1 with TRBJ1-1, with D uncertain. The TCR comes from a human donor in good health (CMV status not recorded). Some clones in this sample may be carry-over from other donors' samples. The specimen was CD8+ T cells from PBMCs. CDR3 loop: CSAIASLNTEAFF. The CDR3 nucleotides read TGCAGTGCGATTGCTTCTTTGAACACTGAAGCTTTCTTT.